This TCR beta chain was recovered during a study of blood T cell repertoires in COVID-19. The wider study: Sites across the United States, Italy and Spain contributed samples from acute and convalescent COVID-19. PBMCs, B-cell-depleted T cells, or T cells were the source of the cDNA or gDNA that made up the material.

The CDR3 is 14 amino acids. Trimming took 5 bases from V and 1 from J; bases not matched to a gene: 4. Germline-derived CDR1 and CDR2 are KGHSH and LQKENI. Original methodology: Cell counts per sample came from amplifying reference gene primers. This table comes from immunoSEQ multiplex PCR, and its TCRdb copy is limited to in-frame clones, with some not included. Clonal size and the V and J genes are those of that table, whereas D and trimming came from the DNA. The sample carries fewer than 200,000 clones, 86% recorded once. The chain carries TRBV18 and TRBJ1-1; 7 positions match TRBD1. Source material: peripheral blood. The receptor was isolated from a man in his 70s with active or convalescent COVID-19. CDR3 sequence: CASSVGQTNTEAFF. The CDR3 DNA follows: TGTGCCAGCTCAGTGGGACAGACGAACACTGAAGCTTTCTTT.